This paragraph reports one T cell receptor beta chain. Produced via immunoSEQ multiplex PCR; TCRdb's table is partial and in-frame only. The repertoire holds 350,000 to 450,000 clones, roughly four fifths seen once, with approximately 5% in the top ten. This record comes from a study of blood T cell repertoires in COVID-19. The overall study: Sites in the United States, Italy and Spain provided acute and convalescent COVID-19 samples.

Across fewer than 25 US areas, participants ranged in age from about 18 to 90 years. In assigning cohorts, the study relied on participant-reported clinical history. All recovered Cohort 3 donors got two negative PCRs, got clearance, or saw symptom resolution. V was cut by 7 bases and J by 8 bases, with 11 bases left in between. Germline assignment: CDR1 SGHNT and CDR2 YENEEA. CDR3 length: 12 amino acids. The rearrangement links TRBV11-3 to TRBJ2-2; D is uncertain. The origin of this receptor is a woman between 45 and 60 years old who had recovered from COVID-19. The material sequenced was PBMCs or T cells enriched from blood (not recorded which). This CDR3 is CASTFELGELFF. The CDR3 DNA reads TGTGCCAGCACCTTTGAGTTGGGGGAGCTGTTTTTT.